Below, 29 T cell receptor beta chains from the same sample are listed, as sequenced in a study of cytomegalovirus exposure and HLA in healthy donors. The PCR made use of 60 Vbeta and 13 Jbeta primers. Sequencing used immunoSEQ multiplex PCR; TCRdb keeps in-frame clones, though not all of them. Among roughly 150,000 clones listed, 70% to 80% were seen once. Sequencing was done on a sample of PBMCs. These receptors originate from a woman aged 40-49 years in good health and CMV-seronegative.

V gene TRBV4-2 combines with J gene TRBJ2-1; 7 bases line up with TRBD2. The CDR3 spans 14 residues. Germline trimming cut 0 bases from V and 12 bases from J; bases unmatched to any gene: 8. Per the germline V gene, CDR1 is LGHNA and CDR2 is YNFKEQ. The CDR3 nucleotides read TGTGCCAGCAGCCAAGATGGGAGGGGAGTGGGGCAGTTCTTC. Its translation: CASSQDGRGVGQFF.

This chain links TRBV7-8 with TRBJ2-7, with a possible D match to TRBD2 (6 bases). This CDR3 has 12 amino acids. CDR1 and CDR2 (germline): SGHVS, FQNEAQ. V was clipped by 5 bases and J by 6 bases, with 11 bases between them. DNA for the CDR3: TGTGCCAGCAGCCAACTAGCTCGCGAGCAGTACTTC. This gives the protein CASSQLAREQYF.

The chain is built from TRBV4-2 and TRBJ2-3; 7 bases line up with TRBD1. This CDR3 is 15 amino acids long. Per the germline V gene, CDR1 is LGHNA and CDR2 is YNFKEQ. V was pared by 0 bases and J by 0 bases, with 0 bases of the junction left unmatched. The CDR3 sequence is CASSQEGQSTDTQYF. The DNA of the CDR3 is TGTGCCAGCAGCCAAGAGGGACAGAGCACAGATACGCAGTATTTT.

J is TRBJ1-1 and V is TRBV4-1; a weak D match, TRBD1 (5 bases). Trimming shortened V by 0 bases and J by 8 bases, and 13 bases separated the two germline ends. CDR1 and CDR2 (germline): MGHRA, YSYEKL. CDR3 size: 14 residues. CDR3 bases: TGCGCCAGCAGCCAAGACGGAAAGACAGAAGAAGCTTTCTTT. Translated: CASSQDGKTEEAFF.

The chain recombines TRBV7-2 with TRBJ1-1; D is unresolved. Trimming took 6 bases from V and 0 from J, leaving 8 bases between them. CDR3 length equals 13 residues. Germline CDR1 and CDR2: SGHTA and FQGNSA. The CDR3 nucleotides read TGTGCCAGCAGAATCGGTCTGAACACTGAAGCTTTCTTT. It encodes CASRIGLNTEAFF.

The chain recombines TRBV2 with TRBJ2-2; D perhaps matches TRBD1 (6 bases). With 5 bases removed from V and 2 bases from J, the gap between germline ends came to 21 bases. This CDR3 has 18 residues. Germline lookup yields CDR1 SNHLY and CDR2 FYNNEI. The CDR3: CASSLQPPGQLNTGELFF. In nucleotides, the CDR3 is TGTGCCAGCAGTCTTCAGCCTCCGGGACAACTTAACACCGGGGAGCTGTTTTTT.

Only one count was recorded for this clone. This chain connects TRBV27 to TRBJ2-5; tentative D call: TRBD1 (6 bases). The end of the DNA is better explained by TRBJ2-7, so the J call may be wrong. This CDR3 is 15 amino acids long. The germline gives CDR1 MNHEY, CDR2 SMNVEV (reference sequence). The CDR3, as DNA: TGTGCCAGCAGTTCCGACAGGCGACCACCCTACGAGCAGTACTTC. This codes for CASSSDRRPPYEQYF.

The V call is TRBV5-1, the J call TRBJ1-2, with 9 bases identical to TRBD1. Trimming cost V 4 bases and J 2 bases; bases outside gene matches: 6. Germline V CDR1 and CDR2: SGHRS, YFSETQ. This CDR3 spans 15 amino acids. The CDR3 loop reads CASSLPTGGNYGYTF. DNA of the CDR3: TGCGCCAGCAGCCTTCCGACAGGGGGGAACTATGGCTACACCTTC.

The chain carries TRBV10-3 and TRBJ2-7; TRBD1 matches 12 bases. This CDR3 comprises 14 residues. CDR1 is ENHRY, CDR2 SYGVKD, per germline. Trimming cost V 3 bases and J 6 bases; bases outside gene matches: 3. The CDR3 reads CAISEGDRGLEQYF. The CDR3 nucleotides read TGTGCCATCAGTGAAGGGGACAGGGGGCTCGAGCAGTACTTC.

This chain links TRBV4-2 with TRBJ2-3, with TRBD2 matching 8 bases. The trim removed 0 bases at V and 2 bases at J, leaving 13 bases unmatched. The length of the CDR3 is 19 residues. Germline-derived CDR1 and CDR2 are LGHNA and YNFKEQ. The CDR3: CASSQDSGGAGGLTDTQYF. Here the CDR3 DNA reads TGTGCCAGCAGCCAAGATTCGGGTGGTGCGGGGGGACTCACAGATACGCAGTATTTT.

The chain employs TRBV20-1 and TRBJ2-7; a possible D gene is TRBD2 (6 bases). Germline CDR1 reads DFQATT; CDR2 reads SNEGSKA (reference sequence). V was trimmed by 2 bases and J by 6 bases, leaving 8 bases between them. The CDR3 runs 11 residues. This CDR3 reads CSARHGGEQYF. DNA for the CDR3: TGCAGTGCTAGACACGGGGGCGAGCAGTACTTC.

The genes are TRBV9 and TRBJ1-1; D is undetermined. The V gene's germline CDR1 is SGDLS and CDR2 YYNGEE. The CDR3 loop spans 13 amino acids. The V gene lost 4 bases and the J gene lost 1 base, with 8 bases spanning the gap. The CDR3 protein is CASSPYRNTEAFF. CDR3 bases: TGTGCCAGCAGCCCCTATCGGAACACTGAAGCTTTCTTT.

The chain employs TRBV21-1 and TRBJ2-7; TRBD2 reflects the table's D call only, with no check against the DNA. TRBV21-1 is recorded as a pseudogene. This CDR3 is 15 amino acids long. DNA of the CDR3: TGTGCCAGCAGCAAAGCCGAGGGCAGTACCTACGAGCAGTACTTC. Protein: CASSKAEGSTYEQYF.

This chain links TRBV27 with TRBJ1-6; TRBD1 might be the D (5 bases). CDR1 and CDR2 from the germline V gene are MNHEY and SMNVEV (reference sequence). Trimming stripped 6 bases from V and 9 bases from J, with 12 bases between. This CDR3 contains 13 residues. CDR3 nucleotides: TGTGCCAGCAGGGGCTGGGGCGGTTCACCCCTCCACTTT. Translation gives CASRGWGGSPLHF.

This clone is labeled medium-sized. The V and J genes are TRBV5-4 and TRBJ2-7; 8 bases line up with TRBD1. This CDR3 region has 15 residues. Germline CDR1 SGHNT, CDR2 YYREEE (reference sequence). Trimming cost V 3 bases and J 5 bases; bases outside gene matches: 10. CDR3 coding DNA: TGTGCCAGCAGCTCCCCTGACAGGGGTGGGGACGAGCAGTACTTC. Amino acids: CASSSPDRGGDEQYF.

V is TRBV4-1 and J is TRBJ2-2; TRBD2 matches at 9 bases. There are 16 residues in the CDR3. V lost 2 bases, J lost 6 bases, and 7 bases stayed unmatched. Germline-derived CDR1 and CDR2 are MGHRA and YSYEKL. CDR3 amino acids: CASSQTRGGAPGELFF. The CDR3 region has the DNA TGCGCCAGCAGCCAAACTCGCGGGGGGGCCCCCGGGGAGCTGTTTTTT.

This clone was counted between two and nine times. The junction shows a germline mismatch at one end, possibly a read error. This chain links TRBV5-1 with TRBJ2-4; a weak D match, TRBD1 (6 bases). From germline, CDR1 is SGHRS and CDR2 YFSETQ. The CDR3 sequence is 15 residues long. The CDR3 DNA reads as TGCGCCAGCAGCTTGGATCTCTCCAGGGGAAACAGTCAGTACTTC. Its protein is CASSLDLSRGNSQYF.

The chain has TRBV7-9 and TRBJ2-1, with D possibly matching TRBD2 (5 bases). Germline-derived CDR1 and CDR2 are SEHNR and FQNEAQ (reference sequence). V lost 1 base and J lost 7, with 5 bases in between. The CDR3 is made up of 12 amino acids. The CDR3 loop reads CASSLGENEQFF. CDR3 nucleotides: TGTGCCAGCAGCTTAGGGGAGAATGAGCAGTTCTTC.

As concerns this clone: A junction end diverges from the germline sequence, so it may reflect a read error. This chain joins TRBV7-7 and TRBJ2-6; a weak D match, TRBD1 (5 bases). This CDR3 has 13 residues. CDR1 is SSHAT, CDR2 FNYEAQ, per germline (reference sequence). This CDR3 is CASSPSGANGLTF. CDR3 sequence (DNA): TGTGCTAGCAGCCCCAGTGGGGCCAACGGCCTGACTTTC.

The chain has TRBV2 and TRBJ1-2; the D is unclear. The CDR3 is 12 amino acids. Deletions cut 2 bases from V and 8 bases from J, with 9 bases between. In germline, CDR1 is SNHLY, CDR2 FYNNEI. Written as DNA, the CDR3 is TGTGCCAGCAGTGAAAACATTTTAGGCTACACCTTC. It specifies CASSENILGYTF.

V gene TRBV5-6 combines with J gene TRBJ1-2; 8 nucleotides match TRBD1. The germline gives CDR1 SGHDT, CDR2 YYEEEE. J was trimmed by 7 bases and V by 0 bases; bases with no gene match: 5. CDR3 length equals 14 residues. The CDR3 loop is CASSLGGQGTGYTF. The CDR3 DNA is TGTGCCAGCAGCTTGGGAGGACAGGGAACTGGCTACACCTTC.

CDR3 in amino acids: CASSAVSPGELFF. In DNA, the CDR3 is TGTGCCAGCAGCGCCGTTTCCCCCGGGGAGCTGTTTTTT. The chain has TRBV9 and TRBJ2-2, with no clear D. The CDR3 runs to 13 residues. CDR1 is SGDLS and CDR2 is YYNGEE in the germline V gene. V lost 3 bases and J lost 6, with 9 bases in between.

The chain uses TRBV4-2 and TRBJ2-1; TRBD1 matches 7 bases. J was trimmed by 1 base and V by 6 bases; bases with no gene match: 6. The germline V gene has CDR1 LGHNA and CDR2 YNFKEQ. The CDR3 contains 15 residues. CDR3 bases: TGTGCCAGCAGTTATCACAGGGGTTCCTACAATGAGCAGTTCTTC. It encodes CASSYHRGSYNEQFF.

The DNA for the CDR3 is TGTGCCAGCAGTCGAACGGGTGGTACTGAAGCTTTCTTT. This codes for CASSRTGGTEAFF. The chain recombines TRBV6-1 with TRBJ1-1; D remains unclear. The CDR3 loop spans 13 amino acids. CDR1 is MNHNS, CDR2 SASEGT, per germline. Trimming removed 5 bases from V and 5 bases from J, with 12 bases in between.

V and J are TRBV4-3 and TRBJ2-1; no firm D call. CDR1 LGHNA and CDR2 YSLEER come from the germline V gene. The CDR3 spans 14 residues. Trimming stripped 0 bases from V and 7 bases from J, with 10 bases between. The DNA for the CDR3 is TGCGCCAGCAGCCAAGACAGGCCCCAAAATGAGCAGTTCTTC. This gives the protein CASSQDRPQNEQFF.

This clone was detected a few times. The chain joins TRBV10-3 to TRBJ1-2; D unresolved. Germline CDR1 ENHRY, CDR2 SYGVKD. The CDR3 contains 12 residues. Trimming pared 0 bases from V and 13 bases from J, leaving 12 bases between. The CDR3 DNA is TGTGCCATCAGTGAGTCAGAGTCCCACGGCACCTTC. Translating gives CAISESESHGTF.

V is TRBV6-5 and J is TRBJ1-5; D possibly corresponds to TRBD1 (5 bases). Germline CDR1 and CDR2: MNHEY and SVGAGI. The CDR3 is made up of 16 amino acids. V was shortened by 4 bases and J by 6 bases, with 19 bases between the two germline ends. The CDR3 DNA sequence: TGTGCCAGCAGTTCCCAATATGGGGCCGGGGGTCAGCCCCAGCATTTT. Translated: CASSSQYGAGGQPQHF.

This clone was counted once. This chain connects TRBV7-8 to TRBJ2-1; 8 positions match TRBD2. Germline V gives CDR1 SGHVS, CDR2 FQNEAQ. This CDR3 has 13 amino acids. Losses at the gene ends were 5 bases for V and 9 bases for J; bases not matched to a gene: 6. DNA of the CDR3: TGTGCCAGCAGCACGCGACTAGCGAGTGAGCAGTTCTTC. It specifies CASSTRLASEQFF.

This clone was recorded a few times. The rearrangement links TRBV15 to TRBJ2-3; no definite D call. V was trimmed by 4 bases and J by 6 bases, leaving 11 bases between them. CDR3 size: 13 residues. Germline loops: CDR1 LNHNV, CDR2 YYDKDF (reference sequence). CDR3 loop: CATSTRYRDTQYF. In DNA, the CDR3 is TGTGCCACCAGCACCCGTTACCGGGATACGCAGTATTTT.